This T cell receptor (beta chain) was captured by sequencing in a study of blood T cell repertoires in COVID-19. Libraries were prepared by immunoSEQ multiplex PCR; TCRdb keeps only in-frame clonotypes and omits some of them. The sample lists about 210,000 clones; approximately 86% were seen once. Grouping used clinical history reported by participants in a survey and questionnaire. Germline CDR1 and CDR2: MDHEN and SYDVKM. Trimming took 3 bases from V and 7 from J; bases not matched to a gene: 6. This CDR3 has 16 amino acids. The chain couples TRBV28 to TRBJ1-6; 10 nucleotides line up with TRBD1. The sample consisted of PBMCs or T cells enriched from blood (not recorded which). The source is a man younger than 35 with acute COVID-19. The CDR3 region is CASSFWDRGYNSPLHF. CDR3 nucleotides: TGTGCCAGCAGTTTCTGGGACAGGGGATACAATTCACCCCTCCACTTT.